What follows are 24 T cell receptor beta chains derived from one specimen sequenced in a study of beta chain features in type 1 diabetes. Reverse transcribing all isolated RNA meant expressed TCRB transcripts were sequenced. Profiling relied on immunoSEQ multiplex PCR, and the TCRdb table lists in-frame clones only, not all of them. The sample includes 600,000 to 700,000 clones, roughly 13% seen only once; the top ten take 0.02% to 0.025%. The antigens of these receptors remain unknown. Regarding the study as a whole: Type 1 diabetes patients showed a moderate but significant shortening of TCRB CDR3s in all four CD4+ subsets.

Specimen: naive CD4+ T cells from blood. Receptors were obtained from a young man with type 1 diabetes.

This clone was detected a few times. The CDR3 DNA follows: TGTGCCAGCAGTTCCAAAAAGGACATCTCCTACGAGCAGTACTTC. It translates to CASSSKKDISYEQYF. The chain uses TRBV28 and TRBJ2-7; the D gene is possibly TRBD1 (5 bases). The ends were cut back, 4 bases at V and 0 bases at J, with 13 bases in the middle. Germline lookup yields CDR1 MDHEN and CDR2 SYDVKM. CDR3 length: 15 amino acids.

The chain combines TRBV4-2 with TRBJ1-2, with D unresolved. The V end lost 0 bases, the J end lost 4 bases, and 9 bases lay between the germline ends. The CDR3 totals 14 residues. The germline V gene has CDR1 LGHNA and CDR2 YNFKEQ. CDR3 sequence (DNA): TGTGCCAGCAGCCAAGATACGGTGGCCTATGGCTACACCTTC. Its protein product is CASSQDTVAYGYTF.

Only a few counts were recorded for this clone. The DNA for the CDR3 is TGCAGCGTTGCGACGGACTTAATTCATGAGCAGTTCTTC. Translation: CSVATDLIHEQFF. This chain uses TRBV29-1 with TRBJ2-1; weak D call: TRBD2 (5 bases). CDR1 is SQVTM, CDR2 ANQGSEA, per germline. This CDR3 spans 13 amino acids. V lost 4 bases to trimming and J lost 8 bases, with 15 bases between them.

This clone was picked up a small number of times. This chain uses TRBV27 with TRBJ2-6, with 9 bases matching TRBD1. CDR1 and CDR2 from the germline V gene are MNHEY and SMNVEV (reference sequence). V lost 4 bases and J lost 11; bases outside the gene matches: 12. This CDR3 is built from 16 residues. As DNA, the CDR3 is TGTGCCAGCAGTTCACGGGGGGACAGGGAGCGAGACGTCCTGACTTTC. Translation: CASSSRGDRERDVLTF. Together with reference TRBV27 and TRBJ2-6, the CDR3 gives the full variable domain: EAQVTQNPRYLITVTGKKLTVTCSQNMNHEYMSWYRQDPGLGLRQIYYSMNVEVTDKGDVPEGYKVSRKEKRNFPLILESPSPNQTSLYFCASSSRGDRERDVLTFGAGSRLTVL.

This clone has just a few counts. This rearrangement joins TRBV2 to TRBJ1-5; TRBD1 is a possible D gene (5 bases). V dropped 6 bases and J dropped 2 bases, with 11 bases sitting between them. Germline CDR1 is SNHLY and CDR2 is FYNNEI. CDR3 length: 14 residues. CDR3 sequence: CASSGVGGNQPQHF. Here the CDR3 DNA reads TGTGCCAGCAGCGGCGTGGGGGGCAATCAGCCCCAGCATTTT.

This clone was detected only a few times. The V call is TRBV19, the J call TRBJ2-3; D might be TRBD1 (7 bases). The CDR3 runs 14 residues. V was cut by 8 bases and J by 0 bases, with 12 bases left in between. CDR1 is LNHDA and CDR2 is SQIVND in the germline V gene (reference sequence). DNA of the CDR3: TGTGCCAGTGCGGGACAGTTGAGCACAGATACGCAGTATTTT. This codes for CASAGQLSTDTQYF. Using reference TRBV19 and TRBJ2-3 for the parts outside the CDR3, the full variable domain is DGGITQSPKYLFRKEGQNVTLSCEQNLNHDAMYWYRQDPGQGLRLIYYSQIVNDFQKGDIAEGYSVSREKKESFPLTVTSAQKNPTAFYLCASAGQLSTDTQYFGPGTRLTVL.

The chain links TRBV11-2 to TRBJ1-5; no firm D call. V was shortened by 6 bases and J by 6 bases, with 9 bases between the two germline ends. In germline, CDR1 is SGHAT, CDR2 FQNNGV. The CDR3 spans 12 residues. CDR3 sequence reads: CASSSLAQPQHF. The CDR3 region has the DNA TGTGCCAGCAGTAGCCTCGCTCAGCCCCAGCATTTT.

The V call is TRBV7-9, the J call TRBJ1-5; a possible D gene is TRBD1 (6 bases). Germline V gives CDR1 SEHNR, CDR2 FQNEAQ (reference sequence). The V end lost 6 bases, the J end lost 1 base, and 10 bases lay between the germline ends. CDR3 length: 14 residues. CDR3 region: CASSKGGSNQPQHF. The CDR3, as DNA: TGTGCCAGCAGTAAAGGGGGGAGCAATCAGCCCCAGCATTTT.

This clone was recorded a few times. The chain recombines TRBV7-8 with TRBJ2-1; no definite D call. Trimming took 5 bases from V and 1 from J, leaving 12 bases between them. This CDR3 region has 15 residues. Germline values: CDR1 SGHVS, CDR2 FQNEAQ. The CDR3: CASSLLGGSYNEQFF. CDR3 bases: TGTGCCAGCAGCCTCCTTGGCGGTTCCTACAATGAGCAGTTCTTC.

This sequence joins TRBV2 and TRBJ2-1; the D call may be TRBD1 or TRBD2 (5 bases each). Trimming stripped 6 bases from V and 5 bases from J, with 11 bases between. The CDR3 sequence is 13 residues long. Germline loops: CDR1 SNHLY, CDR2 FYNNEI. This chain's CDR3 is CASSLGTDNEQFF. CDR3 nucleotide sequence: TGTGCCAGCAGCCTCGGGACCGACAATGAGCAGTTCTTC. Combining the CDR3 with reference TRBV2 and TRBJ2-1 gives the whole variable domain EPEVTQTPSHQVTQMGQEVILRCVPISNHLYFYWYRQILGQKVEFLVSFYNNEISEKSEIFDDQFSVERPDGSNFTLKIRSTKLEDSAMYFCASSLGTDNEQFFGPGTRLTVL.

This clone turned up a few times. V gene TRBV30 combines with J gene TRBJ1-1; D is possibly TRBD1 (5 bases). Looked up from germline, CDR1 is GTSNPN and CDR2 is SVGIG (reference sequence). The V gene lost 8 bases and the J gene lost 7 bases, with 14 bases spanning the gap. CDR3 size: 11 residues. The CDR3 sequence: CAGALAHEAFF. For the CDR3, the DNA is TGTGCCGGGGCTCTGGCACATGAAGCTTTCTTT.

This clone was observed a handful of times. The chain links TRBV7-7 to TRBJ2-2; D is unresolved. The V gene's germline CDR1 is SSHAT and CDR2 FNYEAQ (reference sequence). The CDR3 sequence is 13 residues long. V lost 2 bases and J lost 6, with 7 bases in between. The CDR3 loop reads CASSLSSSGELFF. CDR3 sequence (DNA): TGTGCCAGCAGCTTAAGTAGCTCCGGGGAGCTGTTTTTT.

This clone appeared a few times. The chain has TRBV10-3 and TRBJ1-5; TRBD1 agrees at 7 bases. The CDR3 has 14 residues. CDR1 ENHRY and CDR2 SYGVKD come from the germline V gene. V shed 4 bases and J 5 bases; nucleotides not matched to a gene: 5. The CDR3 DNA is TGTGCCATCAGTGTCGGGCAGGGGGATCAGCCCCAGCATTTT. The encoded protein is CAISVGQGDQPQHF.

This clone was seen only a few times. The rearrangement links TRBV11-3 to TRBJ1-1; no clear D. The CDR3 loop spans 17 amino acids. The germline V gene encodes CDR1 SGHNT and CDR2 YENEEA. V lost 2 bases to trimming and J lost 9 bases, with 25 bases between them. As DNA, the CDR3 is TGTGCCAGCAGCTTAAGTAAGGGTCGAGCGCGTCAGGCCCAAGCTTTCTTT. Translation gives CASSLSKGRARQAQAFF.

The rearrangement links TRBV5-4 to TRBJ1-6; no clear D. V lost 0 bases, J lost 4 bases, and 11 bases lay in between. The germline V gene has CDR1 SGHNT and CDR2 YYREEE (reference sequence). This CDR3 has 16 residues. CDR3 sequence: CASSLEQADYNSPLHF. Written as DNA, the CDR3 is TGTGCCAGCAGCTTGGAGCAGGCTGATTATAATTCACCCCTCCACTTT.

This clone was recorded a few times. V usage is TRBV29-1 and J usage is TRBJ1-1; no firm D call. This CDR3 comprises 11 residues. The V and J ends lost 6 bases and 8 bases respectively, with 13 bases between them. CDR1 is SQVTM, CDR2 ANQGSEA, per germline. CDR3 nucleotide sequence: TGCAGCGTGGGCCGCGTCATGGAAGCTTTCTTT. Its translation is CSVGRVMEAFF.

This clone was found a few times. V and J are TRBV2 and TRBJ2-5, with D perhaps TRBD2 (5 bases). V was pared by 7 bases and J by 4 bases, with 13 bases between. Germline-derived CDR1 and CDR2 are SNHLY and FYNNEI. CDR3 length equals 13 residues. CDR3 sequence reads: CASNSERVETQYF. The CDR3 coding sequence is TGTGCCAGCAACTCGGAGAGGGTAGAGACCCAGTACTTC.

The chain joins TRBV29-1 to TRBJ2-3; D unresolved. The CDR3 is made up of 13 amino acids. Between the trimmed V and J ends, which lost 3 bases and 3 bases, there was a span of 10 bases. Germline lookup yields CDR1 SQVTM and CDR2 ANQGSEA. CDR3 bases: TGCAGCGTTGATGTAACAGTGACAGATACGCAGTATTTT. It encodes CSVDVTVTDTQYF.

The rearrangement joins TRBV7-9 to TRBJ1-4; D gene unclear. Germline V gene data show CDR1 as SEHNR and CDR2 as FQNEAQ (reference sequence). Trimming removed 5 bases at V and 1 base at J, with 20 bases between. CDR3 size: 18 residues. CDR3 DNA sequence: TGTGCCAGCAGCACCCGGCCGGCCGGGGTTGGAACTAATGAAAAACTGTTTTTT. Amino acid sequence: CASSTRPAGVGTNEKLFF.

This clone was picked up a small number of times. The rearrangement uses TRBV11-3 and TRBJ2-1; D remains ambiguous. There are 13 residues in the CDR3. Germline V gives CDR1 SGHNT, CDR2 YENEEA. Trimming took off 6 bases at V and 0 bases at J, with 6 bases between the two ends. CDR3 nucleotide sequence: TGTGCCAGCAGGTTAAGCTCCTACAATGAGCAGTTCTTC. Its translation: CASRLSSYNEQFF.

The rearrangement uses TRBV19 and TRBJ2-7, with D possibly being TRBD2 (6 bases). V was trimmed by 4 bases and J by 4 bases, leaving 11 bases between them. CDR3 length: 13 residues. From germline, CDR1 is LNHDA and CDR2 SQIVND (reference sequence). CDR3 bases: TGTGCCAGTAGTACCGGGGGAGTTTACGAGCAGTACTTC. Amino acid sequence: CASSTGGVYEQYF.

This chain links TRBV30 with TRBJ2-6; 9 positions match TRBD1. CDR3 size: 18 residues. From germline, CDR1 is GTSNPN and CDR2 SVGIG (reference sequence). Trimming removed 5 bases from V and 0 bases from J; junction bases left unmatched: 11. This chain's CDR3 is CAWEGLGQGFSGANVLTF. In DNA form, the CDR3 reads TGTGCCTGGGAGGGATTGGGACAGGGTTTCTCTGGGGCCAACGTCCTGACTTTC.

The chain has TRBV6-5 and TRBJ1-6; D gene ambiguous. This CDR3 has 15 amino acids. Germline loops: CDR1 MNHEY, CDR2 SVGAGI. Trimming pared 7 bases from V and 11 bases from J, leaving 21 bases between. CDR3 in amino acids: CASTLGKGIGTPLHF. The CDR3 DNA reads as TGTGCCAGCACCCTAGGAAAGGGAATTGGAACACCCCTCCACTTT.

This clone was observed a few times. Other DNA sequences in this sample translate to the same CDR3. V is TRBV27 and J is TRBJ1-6, with D uncertain. CDR3 size: 12 residues. Germline V gene data show CDR1 as MNHEY and CDR2 as SMNVEV (reference sequence). Trimming left V 2 bases short and J 6 bases short, with 2 bases between. The CDR3 reads CASSLINSPLHF. CDR3 bases: TGTGCCAGCAGTTTAATTAATTCACCCCTCCACTTT.